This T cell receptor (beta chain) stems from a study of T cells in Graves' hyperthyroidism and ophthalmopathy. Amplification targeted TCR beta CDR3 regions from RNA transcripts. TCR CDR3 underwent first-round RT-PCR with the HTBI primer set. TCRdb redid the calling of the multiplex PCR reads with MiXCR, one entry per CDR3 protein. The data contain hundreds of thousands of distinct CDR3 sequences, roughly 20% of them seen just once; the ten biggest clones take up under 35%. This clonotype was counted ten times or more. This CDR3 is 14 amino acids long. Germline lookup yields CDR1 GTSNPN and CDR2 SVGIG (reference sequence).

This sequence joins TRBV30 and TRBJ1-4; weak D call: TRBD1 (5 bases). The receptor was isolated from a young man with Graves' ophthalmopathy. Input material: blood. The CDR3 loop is CASLQRDSNEKLFF. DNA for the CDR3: TGTGCTTCCCTCCAGAGGGACTCTAATGAAAAACTGTTTTTT.